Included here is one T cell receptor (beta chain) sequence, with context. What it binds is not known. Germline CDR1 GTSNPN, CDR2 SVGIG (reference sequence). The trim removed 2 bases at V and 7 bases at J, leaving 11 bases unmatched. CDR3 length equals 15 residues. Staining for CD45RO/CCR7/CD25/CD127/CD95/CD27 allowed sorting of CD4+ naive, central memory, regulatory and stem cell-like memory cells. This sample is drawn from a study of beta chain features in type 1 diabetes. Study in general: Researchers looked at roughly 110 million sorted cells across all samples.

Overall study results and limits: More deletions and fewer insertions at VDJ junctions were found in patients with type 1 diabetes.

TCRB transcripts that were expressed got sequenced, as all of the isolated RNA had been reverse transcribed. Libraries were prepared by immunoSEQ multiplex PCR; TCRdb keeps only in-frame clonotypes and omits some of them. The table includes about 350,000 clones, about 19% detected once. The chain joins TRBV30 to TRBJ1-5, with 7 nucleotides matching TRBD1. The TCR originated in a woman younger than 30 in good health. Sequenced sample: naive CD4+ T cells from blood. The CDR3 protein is CAWSNRGTVSQPQHF. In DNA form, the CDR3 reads TGTGCCTGGAGTAACCGTGGGACAGTTTCACAGCCCCAGCATTTT.